These 26 T cell receptor beta chains originate from one sample sequenced in a study of T cells in Graves' hyperthyroidism and ophthalmopathy. From RNA transcripts, TCR beta CDR3 regions were amplified. TCR CDR3 regions were first amplified by RT-PCR with HTBI primers. Each CDR3 protein is one row after TCRdb ran MiXCR on the multiplex PCR reads. The sample yields about 600,000 distinct CDR3 sequences, about 14% seen once. Sequencing was carried out using blood. These receptors were collected from a woman between 50 and 59 years old with Graves' ophthalmopathy.

This clonotype was seen a few times. This chain links TRBV4-1 with TRBJ2-7; D remains unclear. CDR3 length equals 15 residues. Germline V lookup: CDR1 MGHRA, CDR2 YSYEKL. Trimming took 1 base from V and 2 from J, leaving 12 bases between them. CDR3 nucleotides: TGCGCCAGCAGCCAAGGAGTGCAAACGCCCTACGAGCAGTACTTC. Translation: CASSQGVQTPYEQYF.

This chain links TRBV19 with TRBJ2-1; weak D call: TRBD1 (8 bases). With 6 bases removed from V and 7 bases from J, the gap between germline ends came to 31 bases. In germline, CDR1 is LNHDA, CDR2 SQIVND (reference sequence). The CDR3 runs to 19 residues. In nucleotides, the CDR3 is TGTGCCAGTAGCCACGGACAGGGAAGGACTGGCGGGAGTAGGAATGAGCAGTTCTTC. This gives the protein CASSHGQGRTGGSRNEQFF. Based on the CDR3 plus reference TRBV19 and TRBJ2-1, the full variable domain is DGGITQSPKYLFRKEGQNVTLSCEQNLNHDAMYWYRQDPGQGLRLIYYSQIVNDFQKGDIAEGYSVSREKKESFPLTVTSAQKNPTAFYLCASSHGQGRTGGSRNEQFFGPGTRLTVL.

The V gene is TRBV6-2 or TRBV6-3, the J gene TRBJ2-1, with TRBD2 as a possible D gene (5 bases). Germline CDR1 reads MNHEY; CDR2 reads SVGEGT. The CDR3 spans 12 residues. Trimming cost V 6 bases and J 9 bases, with 12 bases left between them. This CDR3 reads CASSYSRGEQFF. For the CDR3, the DNA is TGTGCCAGCAGCTATAGCCGGGGTGAGCAGTTCTTC.

The chain links TRBV28 to TRBJ2-1, with D maybe TRBD2 (5 bases). The V gene lost 10 bases and the J gene lost 2 bases, with 15 bases spanning the gap. This CDR3 is 14 amino acids long. Germline CDR1 reads MDHEN; CDR2 reads SYDVKM. This CDR3 is CATTSGIAYNEQFF. The CDR3 coding sequence is TGTGCCACTACGTCCGGGATCGCCTACAATGAGCAGTTCTTC.

This clonotype was seen at least ten times. V and J are TRBV27 and TRBJ2-2; D remains unclear. The CDR3 is 15 residues long. Germline loops: CDR1 MNHEY, CDR2 SMNVEV (reference sequence). Trimming stripped 4 bases from V and 2 bases from J, with 11 bases between. The CDR3 region is CASSSRMFNTGELFF. The CDR3 DNA reads as TGTGCCAGCAGTTCTCGGATGTTTAACACCGGGGAGCTGTTTTTT.

This clonotype was observed a few times. This could be a read error, since a much larger clone is one nucleotide away. The chain has TRBV6-2 or TRBV6-3 and TRBJ2-7; D is unresolved. The CDR3 length is 12 residues. Germline V gives CDR1 MNHEY, CDR2 SVGEGT. V lost 8 bases to trimming and J lost 7 bases, with 15 bases between them. The CDR3 sequence: CASDGSYKEQYF. CDR3 nucleotides: TGTGCCAGCGACGGGTCCTACAAAGAGCAGTACTTC.

In its sample, this clonotype was seen a few times. The J gene is TRBJ2-6, the V gene TRBV28, with D perhaps given as TRBD1 or TRBD2 (5 bases each). The germline CDR1 and CDR2 sequences are MDHEN and SYDVKM. CDR3 length equals 17 residues. V was clipped by 5 bases and J by 0 bases, with 14 bases between them. The CDR3 protein is CASSVTGPSSGANVLTF. For the CDR3, the DNA is TGTGCCAGCAGTGTCACGGGACCAAGCTCTGGGGCCAACGTCCTGACTTTC. Combining the CDR3 with reference TRBV28 and TRBJ2-6 gives the whole variable domain DVKVTQSSRYLVKRTGEKVFLECVQDMDHENMFWYRQDPGLGLRLIYFSYDVKMKEKGDIPEGYSVSREKKERFSLILESASTNQTSMYLCASSVTGPSSGANVLTFGAGSRLTVL.

DNA of the CDR3: TGTGCCAGCAGTGAACCGGGACAGGGGATTTACGAGCAGTACTTC. Its protein product is CASSEPGQGIYEQYF. The chain employs TRBV2 and TRBJ2-7; TRBD1 matches at 10 bases. CDR3 size: 15 residues. Trimming cost V 2 bases and J 4 bases; bases outside gene matches: 5. From germline, CDR1 is SNHLY and CDR2 FYNNEI. The full variable domain, its missing parts supplied by reference TRBV2 and TRBJ2-7, is EPEVTQTPSHQVTQMGQEVILRCVPISNHLYFYWYRQILGQKVEFLVSFYNNEISEKSEIFDDQFSVERPDGSNFTLKIRSTKLEDSAMYFCASSEPGQGIYEQYFGPGTRLTVT.

As to this clonotype: A much larger clone differs from this one at a single base, so this may be a read error. The CDR3 protein is CASSQDLNSYEQFF. The CDR3 DNA follows: TGCGCCAGCAGCCAAGACCTTAATTCCTACGAGCAGTTCTTC. This chain links TRBV4-3 with TRBJ2-7; D gene ambiguous. The end of the DNA is better explained by TRBJ2-1, so the J call may be wrong. Germline CDR1 reads LGHNA; CDR2 reads YSLEER. The CDR3 totals 14 residues.

A single count supports this clonotype. The rearrangement joins TRBV13 to TRBJ1-1; 7 bases agree with TRBD1. Germline V gives CDR1 PRHDT, CDR2 FYEKMQ (reference sequence). The CDR3 sequence is 16 residues long. J lost 3 bases, V lost 5 bases, and 12 bases had no gene match. The CDR3 reads CASSRRQGRRDTEAFF. The CDR3 coding sequence is TGTGCCAGCAGCCGCCGACAGGGACGGCGTGACACTGAAGCTTTCTTT.

This clonotype occurred a few times. The gene calls are TRBV24-1 and TRBJ2-1, with unresolved D. The CDR3 length is 16 residues. Trimming pared 1 base from V and 2 bases from J, leaving 11 bases between. The V gene's germline CDR1 is KGHDR and CDR2 SFDVKD. The CDR3 here is CATSDFGSPTYNEQFF. The CDR3 DNA reads as TGTGCCACCAGTGATTTTGGCAGCCCAACCTACAATGAGCAGTTCTTC.

This clonotype was observed at least ten times. The V call is TRBV13, the J call TRBJ2-7; 7 nucleotides line up with TRBD1. The V and J ends lost 5 bases and 3 bases, in that order; junction bases with no gene match: 10. The CDR3 is 15 amino acids. Looked up from germline, CDR1 is PRHDT and CDR2 is FYEKMQ (reference sequence). CDR3: CASSPQEGGIYEQYF. CDR3 in DNA: TGTGCCAGCAGCCCGCAGGAAGGGGGCATCTACGAGCAGTACTTC.

This clonotype was seen a few times. The chain recombines TRBV15 with TRBJ2-1, with D perhaps assigned TRBD1 or TRBD2 (5 bases each). Per the germline V gene, CDR1 is LNHNV and CDR2 is YYDKDF (reference sequence). The V end was cut by 5 bases, the J end by 9 bases, with 14 bases between. The CDR3 is made up of 13 amino acids. The CDR3 region is CATSLSLGGEQFF. The CDR3 coding sequence is TGTGCCACCAGCTTATCTCTTGGGGGTGAGCAGTTCTTC.

This clonotype came up many times. This chain connects TRBV5-6 to TRBJ2-5; 10 bases match TRBD2. CDR3 length: 16 residues. Germline CDR1 is SGHDT and CDR2 is YYEEEE. V lost 2 bases, J lost 2 bases, and 6 bases stayed unmatched. The CDR3 nucleotides are TGTGCCAGCAGCTTCTGGACTAGCGGCTCACAAGAGACCCAGTACTTC. It is translated as CASSFWTSGSQETQYF. The whole variable domain, filled in from reference TRBV5-6 and TRBJ2-5, reads DAGVTQSPTHLIKTRGQQVTLRCSPKSGHDTVSWYQQALGQGPQFIFQYYEEEERQRGNFPDRFSGHQFPNYSSELNVNALLLGDSALYLCASSFWTSGSQETQYFGPGTRLLVL.

The chain is built from TRBV4-3 and TRBJ2-3; TRBD1 aligns across 8 bases. Per germline, CDR1 LGHNA and CDR2 YSLEER. This CDR3 region has 19 residues. V lost 9 bases and J lost 4; bases outside the gene matches: 24. The CDR3 loop reads CASSLFTPGQGNFPDTQYF. The CDR3 nucleotides read TGCGCCAGTTCCTTATTCACCCCAGGACAGGGTAATTTCCCAGATACGCAGTATTTT.

The V gene is TRBV20-1, the J gene TRBJ2-3, with 8 bases fitting TRBD1. Looked up from germline, CDR1 is DFQATT and CDR2 is SNEGSKA (reference sequence). With 3 bases clipped from V and 0 bases from J, the junction kept 11 bases outside the gene matches. The CDR3 runs 17 residues. The CDR3, as DNA: TGCAGTGCTAGGGATACTCGACAGGGGATTAGCACAGATACGCAGTATTTT. This sequence encodes CSARDTRQGISTDTQYF.

This clonotype was recorded at least ten times. This chain joins TRBV15 and TRBJ1-1; 7 nucleotides line up with TRBD1. The germline V gene has CDR1 LNHNV and CDR2 YYDKDF (reference sequence). This CDR3 comprises 15 residues. V shed 4 bases, J shed 6 bases, and the junction held 11 bases outside the gene matches. CDR3 in DNA: TGTGCCACCAGCACTCTAAAGCAAGGGGGCTCTGAAGCTTTCTTT. It translates to CATSTLKQGGSEAFF.

This clonotype was picked up a small number of times. The gene calls are TRBV7-9 and TRBJ1-1; D might be TRBD1 (5 bases). The V end was cut by 2 bases, the J end by 0 bases, with 16 bases between. The CDR3 runs to 17 residues. In germline, CDR1 is SEHNR, CDR2 FQNEAQ (reference sequence). The CDR3 spells CASSLTGVQGMNTEAFF. The CDR3 DNA is TGTGCCAGCAGCTTAACGGGGGTGCAGGGAATGAACACTGAAGCTTTCTTT.

The V call is TRBV12-3 or TRBV12-4, the J call TRBJ1-4; unclear D gene. V was trimmed by 5 bases and J by 5 bases, leaving 15 bases between them. The CDR3 consists of 15 residues. This CDR3 is CASSDRAGGNEKLFF. The CDR3 nucleotides read TGTGCCAGCAGTGACCGGGCGGGCGGAAATGAAAAACTGTTTTTT.

This clonotype was counted once. This chain connects TRBV5-6 to TRBJ1-6, with 11 bases identical to TRBD1. The CDR3 is 18 residues long. J was trimmed by 1 base and V by 2 bases; bases with no gene match: 5. Germline CDR1 reads SGHDT; CDR2 reads YYEEEE. CDR3 in amino acids: CASSFTGTGGSYNSPLHF. DNA of the CDR3: TGTGCCAGCAGCTTTACCGGGACAGGGGGATCCTATAATTCACCCCTCCACTTT. Drawing the rest from reference TRBV5-6 and TRBJ1-6, the complete variable domain is DAGVTQSPTHLIKTRGQQVTLRCSPKSGHDTVSWYQQALGQGPQFIFQYYEEEERQRGNFPDRFSGHQFPNYSSELNVNALLLGDSALYLCASSFTGTGGSYNSPLHFGNGTRLTVT.

This clonotype came up a few times. The chain uses TRBV15 and TRBJ2-2, with 12 bases fitting TRBD1. The CDR3 is 17 residues long. Per the germline V gene, CDR1 is LNHNV and CDR2 is YYDKDF (reference sequence). The junction had 6 bases not matched to a gene; V was cut back by 3 bases and J by 4 bases. The CDR3 sequence: CATSSAGQGARTGELFF. In nucleotides, the CDR3 is TGTGCCACCAGCAGTGCGGGACAGGGGGCGCGCACCGGGGAGCTGTTTTTT.

This clonotype was observed at least ten times. The gene calls are TRBV12-3 or TRBV12-4 and TRBJ1-5; D unclear. V lost 3 bases, J lost 9 bases, and 9 bases lay in between. This CDR3 is 12 amino acids long. CDR3 sequence reads: CASSFSPGPQHF. The CDR3 DNA follows: TGTGCCAGCAGTTTTAGTCCGGGGCCCCAGCATTTT.

This clonotype was detected a few times. V usage is TRBV19 and J usage is TRBJ1-1, with D possibly matching TRBD1 (6 bases). Trimming cost V 4 bases and J 1 base, with 13 bases left between them. This CDR3 contains 15 residues. The germline gives CDR1 LNHDA, CDR2 SQIVND (reference sequence). The CDR3 DNA reads TGTGCCAGTAGTACTAGTGGGGGGGCGAACACTGAAGCTTTCTTT. It codes for CASSTSGGANTEAFF.

This clonotype was counted many times. The chain joins TRBV2 to TRBJ2-5; 7 bases line up with TRBD2. CDR1 is SNHLY and CDR2 is FYNNEI in the germline V gene. V lost 6 bases, J lost 4 bases, and 2 bases stayed unmatched. The CDR3 totals 12 residues. This chain's CDR3 is CASRRELETQYF. The CDR3 region has the DNA TGTGCCAGCAGGCGGGAGCTAGAGACCCAGTACTTC.

This clonotype was picked up a small number of times. This sequence joins TRBV5-1 and TRBJ2-7; D possibly matches TRBD1 or TRBD2 (5 bases each). The germline gives CDR1 SGHRS, CDR2 YFSETQ. The V and J ends lost 1 base and 1 base respectively, with 9 bases between them. This CDR3 contains 14 residues. The CDR3 DNA is TGCGCCAGCAGCTTGAATGGGGGATCCTACGAGCAGTACTTC. It specifies CASSLNGGSYEQYF. Full variable domain (missing parts from reference TRBV5-1 and TRBJ2-7): KAGVTQTPRYLIKTRGQQVTLSCSPISGHRSVSWYQQTPGQGLQFLFEYFSETQRNKGNFPGRFSGRQFSNSRSEMNVSTLELGDSALYLCASSLNGGSYEQYFGPGTRLTVT.

This clonotype showed up many times. The rearrangement links TRBV7-2 to TRBJ1-2; unclear D gene. Per the germline V gene, CDR1 is SGHTA and CDR2 is FQGNSA. There are 13 residues in the CDR3. V was shortened by 8 bases and J by 0 bases, with 10 bases between the two germline ends. The DNA of the CDR3 is TGTGCCAGCCTACCGGGTACTAACTATGGCTACACCTTC. Its protein product is CASLPGTNYGYTF. The entire variable domain, with the rest obtained from reference TRBV7-2 and TRBJ1-2, is as follows: GAGVSQSPSNKVTEKGKDVELRCDPISGHTALYWYRQSLGQGLEFLIYFQGNSAPDKSGLPSDRFSAERTGGSVSTLTIQRTQQEDSAVYLCASLPGTNYGYTFGSGTRLTVV.